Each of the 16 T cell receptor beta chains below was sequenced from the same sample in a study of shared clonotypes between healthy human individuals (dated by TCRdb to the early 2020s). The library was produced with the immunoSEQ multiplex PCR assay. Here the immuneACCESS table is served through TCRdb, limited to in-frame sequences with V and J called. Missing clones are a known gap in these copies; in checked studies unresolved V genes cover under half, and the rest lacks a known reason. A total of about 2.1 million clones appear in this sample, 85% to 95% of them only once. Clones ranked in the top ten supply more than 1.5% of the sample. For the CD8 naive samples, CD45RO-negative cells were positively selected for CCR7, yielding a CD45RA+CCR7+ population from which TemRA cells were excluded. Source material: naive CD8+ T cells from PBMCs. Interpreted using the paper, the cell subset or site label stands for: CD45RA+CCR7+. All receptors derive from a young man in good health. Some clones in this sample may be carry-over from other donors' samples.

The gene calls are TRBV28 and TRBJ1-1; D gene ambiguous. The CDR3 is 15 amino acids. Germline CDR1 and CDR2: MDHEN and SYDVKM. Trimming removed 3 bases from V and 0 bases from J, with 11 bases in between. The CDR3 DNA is TGTGCCAGCAGTTTTGATTCAGAAATGAACACTGAAGCTTTCTTT. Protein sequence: CASSFDSEMNTEAFF.

CDR3 bases: TGTGCCAGCACCTACCATCCATCAGGCATCCTCGAGGGCTCCTACGAGCAGTACTTC. Its protein is CASTYHPSGILEGSYEQYF. The rearrangement uses TRBV7-8 and TRBJ2-7, with D perhaps matching TRBD2 (5 bases). V shed 7 bases and J shed 0 bases, with 28 bases lying between them. Germline-derived CDR1 and CDR2 are SGHVS and FQNEAQ. This CDR3 has 19 residues.

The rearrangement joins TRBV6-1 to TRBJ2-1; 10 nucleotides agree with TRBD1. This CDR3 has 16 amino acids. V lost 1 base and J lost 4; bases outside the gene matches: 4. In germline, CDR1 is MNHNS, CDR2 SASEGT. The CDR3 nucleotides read TGTGCCAGCAGTGAAGTGACAGGGGGCGCTTACAATGAGCAGTTCTTC. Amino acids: CASSEVTGGAYNEQFF.

The DNA of the CDR3 is TGTGCCAGCAGTTACTCGATTGCAGGGGGCGGGGAGCTGTTTTTT. Protein product: CASSYSIAGGGELFF. The chain uses TRBV6-5 and TRBJ2-2; 7 positions match TRBD1. Germline values: CDR1 MNHEY, CDR2 SVGAGI. The CDR3 spans 15 residues. The junction had 5 bases not matched to a gene; V was cut back by 0 bases and J by 7 bases.

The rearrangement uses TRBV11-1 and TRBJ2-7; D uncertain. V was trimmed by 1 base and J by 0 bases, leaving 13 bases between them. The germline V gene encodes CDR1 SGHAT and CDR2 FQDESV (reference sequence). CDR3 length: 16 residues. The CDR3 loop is CASSLEGIQFSYEQYF. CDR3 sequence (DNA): TGTGCCAGCAGCTTAGAAGGAATCCAATTCTCCTACGAGCAGTACTTC. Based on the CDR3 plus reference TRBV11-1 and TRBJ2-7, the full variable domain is EAEVAQSPRYKITEKSQAVAFWCDPISGHATLYWYRQILGQGPELLVQFQDESVVDDSQLPKDRFSAERLKGVDSTLKIQPAELGDSAMYLCASSLEGIQFSYEQYFGPGTRLTVT.

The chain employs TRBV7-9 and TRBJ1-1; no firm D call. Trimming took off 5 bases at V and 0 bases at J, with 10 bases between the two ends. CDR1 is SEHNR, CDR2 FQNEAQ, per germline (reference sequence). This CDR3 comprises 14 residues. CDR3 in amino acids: CASSPNTVNTEAFF. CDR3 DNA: TGTGCCAGCAGCCCAAACACGGTGAACACTGAAGCTTTCTTT.

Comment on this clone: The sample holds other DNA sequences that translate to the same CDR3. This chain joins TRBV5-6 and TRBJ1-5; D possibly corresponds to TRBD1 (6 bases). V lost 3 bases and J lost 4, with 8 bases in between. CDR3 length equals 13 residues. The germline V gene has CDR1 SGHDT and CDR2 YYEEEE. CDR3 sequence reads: CASSSTGNQPQHF. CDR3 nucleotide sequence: TGTGCCAGCAGCTCGACAGGTAATCAGCCCCAGCATTTT. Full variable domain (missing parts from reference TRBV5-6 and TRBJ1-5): DAGVTQSPTHLIKTRGQQVTLRCSPKSGHDTVSWYQQALGQGPQFIFQYYEEEERQRGNFPDRFSGHQFPNYSSELNVNALLLGDSALYLCASSSTGNQPQHFGDGTRLSIL.

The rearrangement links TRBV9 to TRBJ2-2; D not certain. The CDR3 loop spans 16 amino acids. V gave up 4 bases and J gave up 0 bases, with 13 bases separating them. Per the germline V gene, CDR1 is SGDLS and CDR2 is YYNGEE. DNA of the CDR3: TGTGCCAGCAGCCCCCCAGGCGGAGCGAACACCGGGGAGCTGTTTTTT. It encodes CASSPPGGANTGELFF.

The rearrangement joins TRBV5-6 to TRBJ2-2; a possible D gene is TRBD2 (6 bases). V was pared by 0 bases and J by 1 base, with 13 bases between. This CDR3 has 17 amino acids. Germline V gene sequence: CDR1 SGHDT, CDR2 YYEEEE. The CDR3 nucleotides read TGTGCCAGCAGCTTGGTGGGCTTTAGCGGGAACACCGGGGAGCTGTTTTTT. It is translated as CASSLVGFSGNTGELFF.

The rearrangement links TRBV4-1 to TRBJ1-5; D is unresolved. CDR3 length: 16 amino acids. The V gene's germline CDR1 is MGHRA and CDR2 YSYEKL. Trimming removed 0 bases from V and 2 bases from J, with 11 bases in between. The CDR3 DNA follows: TGCGCCAGCAGCCAAGAATTAGGGATGGGCAATCAGCCCCAGCATTTT. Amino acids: CASSQELGMGNQPQHF.

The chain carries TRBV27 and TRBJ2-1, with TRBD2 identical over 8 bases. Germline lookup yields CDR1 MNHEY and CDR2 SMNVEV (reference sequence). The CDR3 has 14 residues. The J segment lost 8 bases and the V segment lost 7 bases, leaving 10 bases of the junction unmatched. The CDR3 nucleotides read TGTGCCAGCAAGCACAGCGGGAGTTTCGATGAGCAGTTCTTC. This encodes CASKHSGSFDEQFF.

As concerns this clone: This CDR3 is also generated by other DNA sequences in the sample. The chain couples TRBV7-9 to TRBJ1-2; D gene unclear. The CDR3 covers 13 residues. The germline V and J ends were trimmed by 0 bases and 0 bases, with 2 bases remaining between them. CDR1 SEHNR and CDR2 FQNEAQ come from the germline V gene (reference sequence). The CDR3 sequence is CASSLASNYGYTF. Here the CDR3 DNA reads TGTGCCAGCAGCTTAGCGTCTAACTATGGCTACACCTTC.

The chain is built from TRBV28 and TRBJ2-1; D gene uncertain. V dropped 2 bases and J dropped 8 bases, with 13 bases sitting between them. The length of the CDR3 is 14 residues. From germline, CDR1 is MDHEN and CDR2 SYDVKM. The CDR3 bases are TGTGCCAGCAGTTTACGAGGATTCGGCGATGAGCAGTTCTTC. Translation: CASSLRGFGDEQFF.

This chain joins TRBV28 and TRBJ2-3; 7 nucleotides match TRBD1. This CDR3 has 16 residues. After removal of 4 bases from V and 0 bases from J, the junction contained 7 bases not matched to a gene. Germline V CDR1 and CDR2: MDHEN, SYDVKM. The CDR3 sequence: CASSYRGTLSTDTQYF. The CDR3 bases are TGTGCCAGCAGTTACAGGGGCACCTTAAGCACAGATACGCAGTATTTT.

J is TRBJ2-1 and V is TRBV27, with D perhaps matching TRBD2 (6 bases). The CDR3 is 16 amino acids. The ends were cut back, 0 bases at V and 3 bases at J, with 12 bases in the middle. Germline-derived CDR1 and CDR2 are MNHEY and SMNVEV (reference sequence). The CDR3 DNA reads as TGTGCCAGCAGTTTATCGAACGCGGGGAACTACAATGAGCAGTTCTTC. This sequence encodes CASSLSNAGNYNEQFF.

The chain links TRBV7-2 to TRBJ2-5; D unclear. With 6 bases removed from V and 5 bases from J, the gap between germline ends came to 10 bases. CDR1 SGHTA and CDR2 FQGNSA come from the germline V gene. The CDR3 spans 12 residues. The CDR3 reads CASSQMPETQYF. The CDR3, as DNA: TGTGCCAGCAGTCAGATGCCGGAGACCCAGTACTTC. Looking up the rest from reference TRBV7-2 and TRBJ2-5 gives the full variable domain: GAGVSQSPSNKVTEKGKDVELRCDPISGHTALYWYRQSLGQGLEFLIYFQGNSAPDKSGLPSDRFSAERTGGSVSTLTIQRTQQEDSAVYLCASSQMPETQYFGPGTRLLVL.